The next 19 T cell receptor beta chains were all read from a single sample in a study of T cell responses to AZD1222 COVID-19 vaccine. Clones were sequenced by immunoSEQ multiplex PCR, and TCRdb holds only the in-frame ones, with some missing. The data show 100,000 to 150,000 clones, approximately 90% seen once. The sample was peripheral blood, taken on day 0 of AZD1222 vaccination. Receptors originate from an adult in good health.

The chain carries TRBV6-4 and TRBJ1-5; 7 bases agree with TRBD1. After removal of 5 bases from V and 3 bases from J, the junction contained 7 bases not matched to a gene. Germline lookup yields CDR1 MRHNA and CDR2 SNTAGT. The CDR3 spans 15 residues. The CDR3 loop is CASSLRGANNQPQHF. The CDR3 DNA reads TGTGCCAGCAGTCTCAGGGGGGCCAACAATCAGCCCCAGCATTTT.

The chain combines TRBV5-6 with TRBJ1-1; TRBD1 matches 9 bases. V trimming: 4 bases; J trimming: 1 base; junction bases outside the gene matches: 2. Germline V gives CDR1 SGHDT, CDR2 YYEEEE. The CDR3 extends over 14 amino acids. In DNA, the CDR3 is TGTGCCAGCAGCCCGGACAGGGGGAACACTGAAGCTTTCTTT. Its protein product is CASSPDRGNTEAFF.

The chain carries TRBV10-3 and TRBJ2-5, with D perhaps matching TRBD1 (6 bases). The CDR3 consists of 12 residues. V shed 6 bases and J shed 2 bases, with 7 bases lying between them. In germline, CDR1 is ENHRY, CDR2 SYGVKD. The CDR3, as DNA: TGTGCCATCAGCCAGGGGCAAGAGACCCAGTACTTC. As protein: CAISQGQETQYF.

CDR3 bases: TGTGCCAGCAGGTCCAGTAGCAATCAGCCCCAGCATTTT. It is translated as CASRSSSNQPQHF. The rearrangement joins TRBV28 to TRBJ1-5; D call uncertain. CDR1 is MDHEN and CDR2 is SYDVKM in the germline V gene. V lost 6 bases and J lost 0, with 6 bases in between. This CDR3 comprises 13 residues.

About this clone itself: Within the sample, other DNA sequences also encode this same CDR3. This chain connects TRBV5-1 to TRBJ2-1; D is perhaps TRBD2 (5 bases). V dropped 0 bases and J dropped 7 bases, with 11 bases sitting between them. Germline V gives CDR1 SGHRS, CDR2 YFSETQ. The CDR3 length is 14 residues. CDR3 region: CASSLGLAGNEQFF. The CDR3 DNA sequence: TGCGCCAGCAGCTTGGGCCTTGCGGGTAATGAGCAGTTCTTC.

V is TRBV7-2 and J is TRBJ1-2; D uncertain. The length of the CDR3 is 14 residues. The V end was cut by 1 base, the J end by 4 bases, with 10 bases between. Germline CDR1 is SGHTA and CDR2 is FQGNSA. In nucleotides, the CDR3 is TGTGCCAGCAGCTTAGGCAGGCCCCTCTATGGCTACACCTTC. Its protein product is CASSLGRPLYGYTF.

The chain is built from TRBV11-2 and TRBJ1-5; D is ambiguous. CDR1 is SGHAT, CDR2 FQNNGV, per germline. V gave up 0 bases and J gave up 3 bases, with 0 bases separating them. The length of the CDR3 is 12 residues. CDR3: CASSLDNQPQHF. The CDR3 DNA is TGTGCCAGCAGCTTAGACAATCAGCCCCAGCATTTT.

This clone appeared a few times. The chain combines TRBV18 with TRBJ2-7; D may match TRBD1 or TRBD2 (5 bases each). The V and J ends lost 4 bases and 6 bases respectively, with 16 bases between them. CDR3 length: 14 residues. Germline CDR1 and CDR2: KGHSH and LQKENI. The CDR3 bases are TGTGCCAGCTCACTGGGGACCACCCCCTCCGAGCAGTACTTC. Protein: CASSLGTTPSEQYF.

The rearrangement links TRBV30 to TRBJ2-7; 8 positions agree with TRBD2. The CDR3 contains 13 residues. Germline V gene data show CDR1 as GTSNPN and CDR2 as SVGIG (reference sequence). V was pared by 4 bases and J by 2 bases, with 4 bases of the junction left unmatched. The CDR3 region is CAWNGGGTYEQYF. The CDR3 DNA reads as TGTGCCTGGAACGGGGGGGGGACCTACGAGCAGTACTTC.

CDR3 bases: TGTGCCAGCTCGCAAGGACACTCAACTAATGAAAAACTGTTTTTT. This sequence encodes CASSQGHSTNEKLFF. The rearrangement links TRBV7-9 to TRBJ1-4; TRBD1 might be the D (5 bases). Germline V CDR1 and CDR2: SEHNR, FQNEAQ (reference sequence). The CDR3 totals 15 residues. With 8 bases removed from V and 0 bases from J, the gap between germline ends came to 13 bases.

The V and J genes are TRBV5-1 and TRBJ1-1, with D unclear. The CDR3 sequence is 14 residues long. Germline assignment: CDR1 SGHRS and CDR2 YFSETQ. V was trimmed by 4 bases and J by 0 bases, leaving 10 bases between them. The CDR3 is CASSDAPVNTEAFF. The CDR3 DNA follows: TGCGCCAGCAGCGACGCGCCGGTGAACACTGAAGCTTTCTTT.

V usage is TRBV6-5 and J usage is TRBJ1-1; no clear D gene. This CDR3 contains 14 residues. V lost 0 bases, J lost 4 bases, and 9 bases lay in between. Per germline, CDR1 MNHEY and CDR2 SVGAGI. CDR3 region: CASSYSFRVTEAFF. CDR3 in DNA: TGTGCCAGCAGTTACTCGTTTCGGGTCACTGAAGCTTTCTTT.

The V gene is TRBV6-5, the J gene TRBJ2-5, with D possibly being TRBD2 (7 bases). This CDR3 spans 14 amino acids. The germline V and J ends were trimmed by 6 bases and 5 bases, with 16 bases remaining between them. Per the germline V gene, CDR1 is MNHEY and CDR2 is SVGAGI. The CDR3 DNA is TGTGCCAGCAGCCGGGGGGCGTCCAGGGAGACCCAGTACTTC. Its protein is CASSRGASRETQYF.

The V and J genes are TRBV3-1 (or the pseudogene TRBV3-2) and TRBJ1-2, with 10 positions matching TRBD1. This CDR3 comprises 18 residues. After removal of 4 bases from V and 4 bases from J, the junction contained 15 bases not matched to a gene. Germline assignment: CDR1 LGHDT and CDR2 YNNKEL (reference sequence). CDR3 region: CASSLRTGGTFEGYGYTF. CDR3 sequence (DNA): TGTGCCAGCAGCCTCCGGACAGGGGGGACTTTCGAGGGCTATGGCTACACCTTC.

This chain connects TRBV2 to TRBJ1-5; TRBD1 might be the D (6 bases). Trimming shortened V by 3 bases and J by 10 bases, and 13 bases separated the two germline ends. This CDR3 spans 13 amino acids. Germline V gene data show CDR1 as SNHLY and CDR2 as FYNNEI. In nucleotides, the CDR3 is TGTGCCAGCAGTGAGGGGGGCCTCGGACCCCAGCATTTT. It yields the protein CASSEGGLGPQHF.

V and J are TRBV7-2 and TRBJ2-1, with D uncertain. V was clipped by 1 base and J by 6 bases, with 16 bases between them. Germline CDR1 and CDR2: SGHTA and FQGNSA. The CDR3 totals 16 residues. CDR3 DNA: TGTGCCAGCAGCTTAGGTTCGGGTTTAGGGTCCAATGAGCAGTTCTTC. Encoded protein: CASSLGSGLGSNEQFF.

The sample holds one count of this clone. The V and J genes are TRBV5-4 and TRBJ2-1; 10 positions agree with TRBD2. Germline V gives CDR1 SGHNT, CDR2 YYREEE (reference sequence). CDR3 length: 17 residues. V trimming: 1 base; J trimming: 4 bases; junction bases outside the gene matches: 8. The CDR3 DNA reads as TGTGCCAGCAGCTTGCGAGGGGCTAGCGGGAGTTACAATGAGCAGTTCTTC. Its protein product is CASSLRGASGSYNEQFF. The full variable domain, with the rest looked up from reference TRBV5-4 and TRBJ2-1, is ETGVTQSPTHLIKTRGQQVTLRCSSQSGHNTVSWYQQALGQGPQFIFQYYREEENGRGNFPPRFSGLQFPNYSSELNVNALELDDSALYLCASSLRGASGSYNEQFFGPGTRLTVL.

The chain couples TRBV7-9 to TRBJ2-5; 7 bases align to TRBD1. There are 15 residues in the CDR3. CDR1 SEHNR and CDR2 FQNEAQ come from the germline V gene (reference sequence). Trimming cost V 4 bases and J 2 bases; bases outside gene matches: 7. Here the CDR3 reads CASSSGTAFQETQYF. The CDR3 DNA reads as TGTGCCAGCAGCTCGGGGACAGCCTTTCAAGAGACCCAGTACTTC.

The rearrangement uses TRBV6-1 and TRBJ2-7, with 10 positions matching TRBD2. The CDR3 is 16 residues long. V lost 4 bases and J lost 7; bases outside the gene matches: 13. Germline V CDR1 and CDR2: MNHNS, SASEGT. The CDR3 protein is CASSVYLAGGGREQYF. The CDR3 DNA reads TGTGCCAGCAGTGTATACTTAGCGGGAGGCGGGAGGGAGCAGTACTTC.